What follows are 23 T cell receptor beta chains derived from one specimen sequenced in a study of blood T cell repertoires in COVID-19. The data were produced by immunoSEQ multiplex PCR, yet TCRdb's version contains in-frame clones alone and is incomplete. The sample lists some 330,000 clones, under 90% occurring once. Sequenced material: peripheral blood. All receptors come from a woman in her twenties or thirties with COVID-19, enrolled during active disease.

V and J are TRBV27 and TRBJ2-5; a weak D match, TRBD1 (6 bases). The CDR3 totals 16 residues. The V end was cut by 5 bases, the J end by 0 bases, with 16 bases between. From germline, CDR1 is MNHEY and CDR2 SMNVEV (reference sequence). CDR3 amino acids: CASSPAPGHYQETQYF. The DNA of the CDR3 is TGTGCCAGCAGTCCTGCGCCGGGACACTACCAAGAGACCCAGTACTTC.

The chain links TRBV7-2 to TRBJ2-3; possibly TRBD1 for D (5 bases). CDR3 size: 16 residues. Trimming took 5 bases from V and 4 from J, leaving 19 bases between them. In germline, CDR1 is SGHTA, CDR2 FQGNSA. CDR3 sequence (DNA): TGTGCCAGCAGCAAAATACCAGGGTTACAGGCAGATACGCAGTATTTT. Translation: CASSKIPGLQADTQYF.

The CDR3 sequence: CASSNPGQGASNSPLHF. The CDR3 DNA sequence: TGTGCCAGTAGTAACCCGGGACAGGGGGCGAGTAATTCACCCCTCCACTTT. The chain recombines TRBV19 with TRBJ1-6; 12 nucleotides line up with TRBD1. Trimming took 4 bases from V and 6 from J; bases not matched to a gene: 7. CDR3 size: 17 residues. Germline CDR1 LNHDA, CDR2 SQIVND (reference sequence).

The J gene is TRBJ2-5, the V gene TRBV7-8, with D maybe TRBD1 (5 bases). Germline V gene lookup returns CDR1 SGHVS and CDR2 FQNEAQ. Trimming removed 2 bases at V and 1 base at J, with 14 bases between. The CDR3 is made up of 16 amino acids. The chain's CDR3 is CASSLTGWGFQETQYF. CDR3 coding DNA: TGTGCCAGCAGCTTAACGGGTTGGGGCTTCCAAGAGACCCAGTACTTC.

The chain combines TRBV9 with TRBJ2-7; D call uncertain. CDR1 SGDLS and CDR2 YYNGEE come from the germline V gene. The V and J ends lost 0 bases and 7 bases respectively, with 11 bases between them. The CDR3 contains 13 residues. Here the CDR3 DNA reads TGTGCCAGCAGCGTAGGAGAATTTTGGGAGCAGTACTTC. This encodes CASSVGEFWEQYF.

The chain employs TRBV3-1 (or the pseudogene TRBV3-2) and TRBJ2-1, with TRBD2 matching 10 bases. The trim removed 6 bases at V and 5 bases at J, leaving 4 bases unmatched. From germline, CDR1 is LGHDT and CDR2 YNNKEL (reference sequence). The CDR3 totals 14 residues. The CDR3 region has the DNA TGTGCCAGCAGTCCTGGACTAGCGGACAATGAGCAGTTCTTC. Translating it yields CASSPGLADNEQFF.

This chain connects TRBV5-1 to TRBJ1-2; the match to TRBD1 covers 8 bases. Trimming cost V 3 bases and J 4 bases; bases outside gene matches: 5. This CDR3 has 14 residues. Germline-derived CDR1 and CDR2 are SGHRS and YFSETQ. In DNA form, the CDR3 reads TGCGCCAGCAGCTACGGACAGGGCGTCTATGGCTACACCTTC. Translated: CASSYGQGVYGYTF. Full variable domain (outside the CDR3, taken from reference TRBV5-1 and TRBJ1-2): KAGVTQTPRYLIKTRGQQVTLSCSPISGHRSVSWYQQTPGQGLQFLFEYFSETQRNKGNFPGRFSGRQFSNSRSEMNVSTLELGDSALYLCASSYGQGVYGYTFGSGTRLTVV.

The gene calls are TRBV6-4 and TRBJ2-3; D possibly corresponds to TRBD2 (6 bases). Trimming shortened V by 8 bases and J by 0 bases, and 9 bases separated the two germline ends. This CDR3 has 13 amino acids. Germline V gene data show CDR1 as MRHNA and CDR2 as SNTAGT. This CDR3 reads CASAGSSTDTQYF. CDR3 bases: TGTGCCAGCGCGGGGAGCAGCACAGATACGCAGTATTTT.

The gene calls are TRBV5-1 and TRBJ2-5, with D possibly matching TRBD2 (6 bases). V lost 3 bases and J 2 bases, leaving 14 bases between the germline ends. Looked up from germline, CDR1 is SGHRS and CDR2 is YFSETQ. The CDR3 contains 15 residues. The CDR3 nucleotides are TGCGCCAGCAGCTGGGGGGACCACGGGCAAGAGACCCAGTACTTC. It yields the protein CASSWGDHGQETQYF.

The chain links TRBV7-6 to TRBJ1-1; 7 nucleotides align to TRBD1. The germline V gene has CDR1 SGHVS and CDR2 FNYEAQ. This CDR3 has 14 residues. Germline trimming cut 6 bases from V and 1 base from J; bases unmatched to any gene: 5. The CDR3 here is CASSRDRANTEAFF. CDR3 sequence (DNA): TGTGCCAGCAGTCGCGACAGGGCGAACACTGAAGCTTTCTTT.

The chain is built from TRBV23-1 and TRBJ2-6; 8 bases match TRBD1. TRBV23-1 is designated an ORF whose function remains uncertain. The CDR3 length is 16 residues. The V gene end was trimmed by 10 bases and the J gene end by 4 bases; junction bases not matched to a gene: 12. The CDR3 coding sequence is TGCGCCACCCTGACAGGGGAGGTAGCGGGGGCCAACGTCCTGACTTTC. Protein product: CATLTGEVAGANVLTF.

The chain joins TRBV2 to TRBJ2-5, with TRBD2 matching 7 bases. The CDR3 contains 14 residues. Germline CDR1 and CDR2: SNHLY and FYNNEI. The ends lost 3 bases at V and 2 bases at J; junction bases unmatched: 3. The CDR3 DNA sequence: TGTGCCAGCAGTGACAGCGGGGTACAAGAGACCCAGTACTTC. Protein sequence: CASSDSGVQETQYF. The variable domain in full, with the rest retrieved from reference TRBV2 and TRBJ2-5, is EPEVTQTPSHQVTQMGQEVILRCVPISNHLYFYWYRQILGQKVEFLVSFYNNEISEKSEIFDDQFSVERPDGSNFTLKIRSTKLEDSAMYFCASSDSGVQETQYFGPGTRLLVL.

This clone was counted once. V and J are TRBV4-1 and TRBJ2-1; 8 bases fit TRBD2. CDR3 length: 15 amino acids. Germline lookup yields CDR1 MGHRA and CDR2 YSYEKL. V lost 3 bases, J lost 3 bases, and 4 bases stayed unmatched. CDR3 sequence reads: CASSQTSVYYNEQFF. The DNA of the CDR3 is TGCGCCAGCAGCCAGACTAGCGTCTACTACAATGAGCAGTTCTTC.

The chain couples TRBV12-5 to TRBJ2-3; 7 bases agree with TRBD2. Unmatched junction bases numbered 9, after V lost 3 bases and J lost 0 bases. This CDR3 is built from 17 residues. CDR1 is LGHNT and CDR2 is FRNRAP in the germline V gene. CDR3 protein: CASGFVLARNSTDTQYF. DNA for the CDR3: TGTGCTAGTGGTTTTGTACTAGCGAGAAATAGCACAGATACGCAGTATTTT.

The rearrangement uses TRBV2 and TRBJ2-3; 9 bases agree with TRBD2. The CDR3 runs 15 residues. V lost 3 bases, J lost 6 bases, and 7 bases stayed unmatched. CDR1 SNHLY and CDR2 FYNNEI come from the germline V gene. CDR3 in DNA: TGTGCCAGCAGTGATGAAGCGGGGGGCCGGGATACGCAGTATTTT. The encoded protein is CASSDEAGGRDTQYF.

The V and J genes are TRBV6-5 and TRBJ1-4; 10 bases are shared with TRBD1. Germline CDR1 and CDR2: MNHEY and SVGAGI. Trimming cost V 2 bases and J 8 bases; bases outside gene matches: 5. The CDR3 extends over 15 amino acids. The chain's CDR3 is CASSYLGQGEEKLFF. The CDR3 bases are TGTGCCAGCAGTTACCTCGGACAGGGGGAAGAAAAACTGTTTTTT.

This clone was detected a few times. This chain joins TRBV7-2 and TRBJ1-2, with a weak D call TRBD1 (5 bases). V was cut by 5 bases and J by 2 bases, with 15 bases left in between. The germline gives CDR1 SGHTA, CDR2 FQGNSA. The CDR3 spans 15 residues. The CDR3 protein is CASSPEGALNYGYTF. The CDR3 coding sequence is TGTGCCAGCAGCCCAGAAGGGGCGTTGAACTATGGCTACACCTTC. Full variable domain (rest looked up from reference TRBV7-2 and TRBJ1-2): GAGVSQSPSNKVTEKGKDVELRCDPISGHTALYWYRQSLGQGLEFLIYFQGNSAPDKSGLPSDRFSAERTGGSVSTLTIQRTQQEDSAVYLCASSPEGALNYGYTFGSGTRLTVV.

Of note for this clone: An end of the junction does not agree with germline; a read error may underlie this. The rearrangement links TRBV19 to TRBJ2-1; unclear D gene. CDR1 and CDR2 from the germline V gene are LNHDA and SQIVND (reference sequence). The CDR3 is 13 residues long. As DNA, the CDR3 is TGTGCCACTAGTGCGGACTCCTACAATGAGCAGTTCTTC. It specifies CATSADSYNEQFF. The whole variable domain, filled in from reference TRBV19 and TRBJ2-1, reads DGGITQSPKYLFRKEGQNVTLSCEQNLNHDAMYWYRQDPGQGLRLIYYSQIVNDFQKGDIAEGYSVSREKKESFPLTVTSAQKNPTAFYLCATSADSYNEQFFGPGTRLTVL.

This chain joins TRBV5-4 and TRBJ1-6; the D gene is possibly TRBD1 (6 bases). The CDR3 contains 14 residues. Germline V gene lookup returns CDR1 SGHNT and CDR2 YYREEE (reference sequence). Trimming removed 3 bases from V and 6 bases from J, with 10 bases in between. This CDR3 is CASSSEQGNSPLHF. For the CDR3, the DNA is TGTGCCAGCAGCTCTGAACAGGGTAATTCACCCCTCCACTTT.

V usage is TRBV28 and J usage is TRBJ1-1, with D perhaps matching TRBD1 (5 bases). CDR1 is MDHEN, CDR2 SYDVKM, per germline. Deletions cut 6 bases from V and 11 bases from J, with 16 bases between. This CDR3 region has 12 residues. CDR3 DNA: TGTGCCAGCAGATCAAGTCAGGGAAGCGCTTTCTTT. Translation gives CASRSSQGSAFF.

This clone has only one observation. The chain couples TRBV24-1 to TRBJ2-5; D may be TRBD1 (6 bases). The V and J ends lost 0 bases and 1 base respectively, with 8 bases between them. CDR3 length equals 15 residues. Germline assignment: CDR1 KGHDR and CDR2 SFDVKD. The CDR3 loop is CATSDLGGSQETQYF. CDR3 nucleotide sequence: TGTGCCACCAGTGATTTGGGGGGCTCCCAAGAGACCCAGTACTTC.

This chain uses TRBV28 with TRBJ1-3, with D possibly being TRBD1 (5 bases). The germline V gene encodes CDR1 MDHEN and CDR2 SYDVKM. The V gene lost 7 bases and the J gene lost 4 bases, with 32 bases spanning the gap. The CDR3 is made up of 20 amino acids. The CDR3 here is CASNYIPGRGRPGRGNTIYF. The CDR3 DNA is TGTGCCAGCAATTATATCCCCGGTCGGGGGAGACCAGGAAGGGGAAACACCATATATTTT.

The CDR3 region has the DNA TGTGCCAGCAGTGCGTCGGATACGCAGTATTTT. Its translation: CASSASDTQYF. This chain connects TRBV28 to TRBJ2-3; D gene ambiguous. V lost 5 bases, J lost 6 bases, and 6 bases lay in between. Germline CDR1 is MDHEN and CDR2 is SYDVKM. This CDR3 region has 11 residues. Drawing the rest from reference TRBV28 and TRBJ2-3, the complete variable domain is DVKVTQSSRYLVKRTGEKVFLECVQDMDHENMFWYRQDPGLGLRLIYFSYDVKMKEKGDIPEGYSVSREKKERFSLILESASTNQTSMYLCASSASDTQYFGPGTRLTVL.